This T cell receptor beta chain is drawn from a study of T cells in Graves' hyperthyroidism and ophthalmopathy. This clonotype has a count of ten or more. Antigen unknown. The TCR beta CDR3 regions underwent amplification using RNA transcripts as the source. Initially, a first-round RT-PCR of the TCR CDR3 employed the HTBI primer set. TCRdb analysed the multiplex PCR reads with MiXCR anew, one entry per CDR3 protein. The table has roughly 700,000 distinct CDR3 sequences, approximately 40% seen once. CDR1 and CDR2 (germline): PRHDT, FYEKMQ (reference sequence). The V end was cut by 5 bases, the J end by 5 bases, with 15 bases between. The CDR3 contains 14 residues. Stable Graves' hyperthyroidism meant no ophthalmopathy progression within 18 months. The study left out patients who had uncontrolled infection, other autoimmune disease, pregnancy or lactation. Notes on the study in general: Most clonotypes expanded in thyroid above 0.001 were likewise present in blood. Stable hyperthyroidism was told apart from ophthalmopathy by a model built on 13 V-J features.

V usage is TRBV13 and J usage is TRBJ2-5; a possible D gene is TRBD2 (5 bases). This TCR was sampled from a woman aged 40 to 50 with Graves' hyperthyroidism. The sample consisted of blood. In DNA form, the CDR3 reads TGTGCCAGCAGCCACCTCGGAGGTTGGGAGACCCAGTACTTC. Its protein product is CASSHLGGWETQYF. Using reference TRBV13 and TRBJ2-5 for the parts outside the CDR3, the full variable domain is AAGVIQSPRHLIKEKRETATLKCYPIPRHDTVYWYQQGPGQDPQFLISFYEKMQSDKGSIPDRFSAQQFSDYHSELNMSSLELGDSALYFCASSHLGGWETQYFGPGTRLLVL.